This TCR beta chain was captured by sequencing in a study of spatial heterogeneity in lung cancer. The wider study: Raw reads showed each unique TCR and UMI combination turning up more than ten times on average. Study observations and caveats: One measure, the expanded intratumoral alpha and beta TCR count, tracked tumor mutation counts.

TCRdb itself ran the 5' RACE reads through MiXCR, one entry per CDR3 protein. The sample records around 95,000 distinct CDR3 sequences, nearly 4.5% being singletons. This clonotype was observed many times. Antigen unknown. This CDR3 contains 15 residues. CDR1 is DFQATT, CDR2 SNEGSKA, per germline (reference sequence). V was pared by 1 base and J by 9 bases, with 21 bases between. Time point meaning: sample taken at primary tumor resection. Unsorted samples of tumor, nontumor lung or frozen PBMC had their whole RNA sequenced. The sequencing here drew on lung tumor tissue, taken at surgery. The chain uses TRBV20-1 and TRBJ2-5; unclear D gene. This receptor was identified in a male donor with early-stage non-small cell lung cancer. Here the CDR3 reads CSARVATATTVPQYF. In nucleotides, the CDR3 is TGCAGTGCTAGAGTTGCAACGGCAACCACGGTTCCCCAGTACTTC.